Below are 26 T cell receptor beta chains sequenced from a single sample in a study of shared clonotypes between healthy human individuals. Generated by immunoSEQ multiplex PCR, the TCRdb table keeps only in-frame clones and is missing some. The table shows approximately 470,000 clones, with 78% occurring only once. The sequencing input was PBMCs. All receptors come from a woman in her forties in good health. Some clones in this sample may be carry-over from other donors' samples.

DNA of the CDR3: TGTGCCAGCAGCCAAAGTTTCGGGGAGACCCAGTACTTC. Its protein product is CASSQSFGETQYF. The chain has TRBV7-3 and TRBJ2-5; D gene uncertain. CDR3 size: 13 residues. The germline V gene has CDR1 SGHTA and CDR2 FQGTGA. Trimming left V 5 bases short and J 5 bases short, with 12 bases between.

V is TRBV9 and J is TRBJ2-7; D unclear. Trimming removed 0 bases at V and 0 bases at J, with 10 bases between. The CDR3 covers 15 residues. The germline CDR1 and CDR2 sequences are SGDLS and YYNGEE. The chain's CDR3 is CASSVGSSSSYEQYF. The CDR3 DNA reads TGTGCCAGCAGCGTAGGGTCGTCCTCCTCCTACGAGCAGTACTTC. Combining the CDR3 with reference TRBV9 and TRBJ2-7 gives the whole variable domain DSGVTQTPKHLITATGQRVTLRCSPRSGDLSVYWYQQSLDQGLQFLIQYYNGEERAKGNILERFSAQQFPDLHSELNLSSLELGDSALYFCASSVGSSSSYEQYFGPGTRLTVT.

The sample holds a few counts of this clone. The chain is built from TRBV7-2 and TRBJ2-2; 7 bases are shared with TRBD1. The CDR3 extends over 16 amino acids. The germline V gene has CDR1 SGHTA and CDR2 FQGNSA. V lost 6 bases to trimming and J lost 0 bases; unmatched junction nucleotides: 7. This chain's CDR3 is CASSKRRGPNTGELFF. The CDR3 DNA reads as TGTGCCAGCAGTAAACGAAGGGGGCCGAACACCGGGGAGCTGTTTTTT.

This clone was seen a few times. This chain uses TRBV5-4 with TRBJ2-7; D unresolved. This CDR3 contains 12 residues. V shed 4 bases and J shed 5 bases, with 10 bases lying between them. The V gene's germline CDR1 is SGHNT and CDR2 YYREEE (reference sequence). CDR3 DNA: TGTGCCAGCAGCAGCCCGAATAACGAGCAGTACTTC. It encodes CASSSPNNEQYF.

CDR3 sequence: CALFSRQGFRETQYF. The CDR3 DNA reads as TGTGCCTTGTTTTCTCGACAGGGTTTTAGGGAGACCCAGTACTTC. This rearrangement joins TRBV30 to TRBJ2-5, with TRBD1 matching over 7 bases. V dropped 7 bases and J dropped 5; count of bases not matched to a gene: 16. CDR3 length: 15 amino acids. Germline loops: CDR1 GTSNPN, CDR2 SVGIG (reference sequence).

This clone was found many times. The gene calls are TRBV7-2 and TRBJ2-5; tentatively, D is TRBD2 (6 bases). CDR3 length: 15 residues. The germline V gene has CDR1 SGHTA and CDR2 FQGNSA. The V and J ends lost 2 bases and 1 base respectively, with 11 bases between them. The CDR3 spells CASSLRRDFQETQYF. CDR3 nucleotides: TGTGCCAGCAGCTTACGCCGGGACTTCCAAGAGACCCAGTACTTC. Combining the CDR3 with reference TRBV7-2 and TRBJ2-5 gives the whole variable domain GAGVSQSPSNKVTEKGKDVELRCDPISGHTALYWYRQSLGQGLEFLIYFQGNSAPDKSGLPSDRFSAERTGGSVSTLTIQRTQQEDSAVYLCASSLRRDFQETQYFGPGTRLLVL.

The V call is TRBV19, the J call TRBJ1-5; a possible D gene is TRBD1 (6 bases). The CDR3 is 16 residues long. Trimming removed 1 base from V and 2 bases from J, with 12 bases in between. Germline V lookup: CDR1 LNHDA, CDR2 SQIVND (reference sequence). The CDR3 sequence: CASSIVPRGRNQPQHF. In nucleotides, the CDR3 is TGTGCCAGTAGTATAGTCCCCAGGGGACGCAATCAGCCCCAGCATTTT.

The table lists this clone with a few counts. V usage is TRBV18 and J usage is TRBJ1-5; D might be TRBD1 (6 bases). CDR3 length: 13 residues. Germline V gene lookup returns CDR1 KGHSH and CDR2 LQKENI. The V gene lost 5 bases and the J gene lost 3 bases, with 8 bases spanning the gap. This CDR3 is CASSTGYNQPQHF. The CDR3 DNA reads as TGTGCCAGCTCAACAGGGTACAATCAGCCCCAGCATTTT.

Of note for this clone: Other DNA sequences within the sample encode an identical CDR3. The rearrangement joins TRBV30 to TRBJ2-2; maybe TRBD2 (5 bases). The ends were cut back, 5 bases at V and 1 base at J, with 5 bases in the middle. CDR3 length equals 12 residues. Looked up from germline, CDR1 is GTSNPN and CDR2 is SVGIG (reference sequence). DNA for the CDR3: TGTGCCTGGGGAGGGAACACCGGGGAGCTGTTTTTT. This sequence encodes CAWGGNTGELFF.

In its sample, this clone was seen a few times. The rearrangement links TRBV30 to TRBJ2-5, with 8 bases matching TRBD2. Germline values: CDR1 GTSNPN, CDR2 SVGIG (reference sequence). The CDR3 runs 14 residues. Trimming removed 3 bases from V and 4 bases from J; junction bases left unmatched: 7. This chain's CDR3 is CAWRGAGVVETQYF. DNA of the CDR3: TGTGCCTGGAGAGGAGCGGGAGTGGTAGAGACCCAGTACTTC.

A note on this clone: Other nucleotide sequences from this sample produce the same CDR3. In DNA, the CDR3 is TGCAGCGTTGAACAGGGGGGGAACACTGAAGCTTTCTTT. Translated: CSVEQGGNTEAFF. The V call is TRBV29-1, the J call TRBJ1-1; 7 nucleotides match TRBD1. Germline CDR1 is SQVTM and CDR2 is ANQGSEA. V lost 2 bases to trimming and J lost 1 base; unmatched junction nucleotides: 1. CDR3 length: 13 amino acids.

V is TRBV7-9 and J is TRBJ2-5; D unclear. The germline V gene encodes CDR1 SEHNR and CDR2 FQNEAQ (reference sequence). V shed 7 bases and J shed 5 bases, with 14 bases lying between them. The CDR3 consists of 13 residues. CDR3 bases: TGTGCCAGCACTTACGTCGTGGGGGAGACCCAGTACTTC. Amino acids: CASTYVVGETQYF.

This clone came up a few times. The chain has TRBV5-1 and TRBJ2-1; TRBD2 agrees at 10 bases. Germline loops: CDR1 SGHRS, CDR2 YFSETQ. Trimming took 0 bases from V and 7 from J; bases not matched to a gene: 7. The CDR3 runs to 16 residues. The CDR3 DNA sequence: TGCGCCAGCAGCTTGGAATCTAGCGGGAGTGGAAATGAGCAGTTCTTC. It yields the protein CASSLESSGSGNEQFF.

About this clone: Other DNA sequences in the same sample also yield this CDR3. The chain uses TRBV27 and TRBJ2-2; no reliable D call. The V end was cut by 2 bases, the J end by 0 bases, with 7 bases between. The CDR3 has 15 residues. Germline assignment: CDR1 MNHEY and CDR2 SMNVEV (reference sequence). The CDR3 loop reads CASSLRGSNTGELFF. DNA for the CDR3: TGTGCCAGCAGTTTAAGAGGTTCGAACACCGGGGAGCTGTTTTTT.

The chain's CDR3 is CASSSYWENQPQHF. DNA for the CDR3: TGTGCCAGCAGTTCCTACTGGGAGAATCAGCCCCAGCATTTT. This sequence joins TRBV6-6 and TRBJ1-5; D ambiguous. V was clipped by 4 bases and J by 4 bases, with 11 bases between them. Per germline, CDR1 MNHNY and CDR2 SVGAGI (reference sequence). The CDR3 sequence is 14 residues long.

The CDR3 DNA reads as TGTGCCAGCAGCCCTCTGGCGGGAGGGGATACGCAGTATTTT. Translating it yields CASSPLAGGDTQYF. The chain recombines TRBV7-3 with TRBJ2-3, with 9 bases aligning to TRBD2. The CDR3 length is 14 residues. The germline CDR1 and CDR2 sequences are SGHTA and FQGTGA. V lost 5 bases to trimming and J lost 6 bases; unmatched junction nucleotides: 6. The variable domain in full, with the rest retrieved from reference TRBV7-3 and TRBJ2-3, is GAGVSQTPSNKVTEKGKYVELRCDPISGHTALYWYRQSLGQGPEFLIYFQGTGAADDSGLPNDRFFAVRPEGSVSTLKIQRTERGDSAVYLCASSPLAGGDTQYFGPGTRLTVL.

Only a few counts were recorded for this clone. The CDR3 here is CASSLEAESYEQYF. CDR3 nucleotides: TGTGCCAGCAGCTTAGAGGCAGAGAGCTACGAGCAGTACTTC. V gene TRBV7-2 combines with J gene TRBJ2-7; no firm D call. The CDR3 totals 14 residues. Germline V gene data show CDR1 as SGHTA and CDR2 as FQGNSA. The ends were cut back, 1 base at V and 3 bases at J, with 10 bases in the middle.

CDR3 sequence: CASSFGQGRRVTEAFF. In DNA form, the CDR3 reads TGTGCCAGCAGTTTCGGACAGGGAAGAAGGGTGACTGAAGCTTTCTTT. The chain joins TRBV27 to TRBJ1-1, with 8 bases identical to TRBD1. V lost 3 bases to trimming and J lost 5 bases; unmatched junction nucleotides: 11. The CDR3 is made up of 16 amino acids. From germline, CDR1 is MNHEY and CDR2 SMNVEV (reference sequence).

The rearrangement links TRBV28 to TRBJ1-1; tentatively, D is TRBD1 (6 bases). Looked up from germline, CDR1 is MDHEN and CDR2 is SYDVKM. Deletions cut 6 bases from V and 1 base from J, with 18 bases between. The CDR3 extends over 16 amino acids. CDR3 amino acids: CASSPYRARRNTEAFF. CDR3 in DNA: TGTGCCAGCAGCCCTTACAGGGCCCGTAGGAACACTGAAGCTTTCTTT.

In DNA form, the CDR3 reads TGTGCCATCAACGGAGGACGCGGGGAAAAACTGTTTTTT. Amino acids: CAINGGRGEKLFF. This sequence joins TRBV10-3 and TRBJ1-4, with D uncertain. CDR1 is ENHRY and CDR2 is SYGVKD in the germline V gene. Trimming took off 7 bases at V and 8 bases at J, with 14 bases between the two ends. The CDR3 is 13 amino acids.

This clone was observed a few times. The chain links TRBV5-1 to TRBJ2-7; TRBD1 agrees at 7 bases. Germline assignment: CDR1 SGHRS and CDR2 YFSETQ. Germline trimming cut 6 bases from V and 5 bases from J; bases unmatched to any gene: 8. This CDR3 is 13 amino acids long. In DNA form, the CDR3 reads TGCGCCAGCATGGGACAGTTGGCCAACGAGCAGTACTTC. It encodes CASMGQLANEQYF. The full variable domain, in which reference TRBV5-1 and TRBJ2-7 provide the parts outside the CDR3, is KAGVTQTPRYLIKTRGQQVTLSCSPISGHRSVSWYQQTPGQGLQFLFEYFSETQRNKGNFPGRFSGRQFSNSRSEMNVSTLELGDSALYLCASMGQLANEQYFGPGTRLTVT.

This clone was recorded once. CDR3 region: CASSFKGKGSGNTIYF. DNA for the CDR3: TGTGCCAGCAGCTTTAAGGGAAAAGGCTCTGGAAACACCATATATTTT. The rearrangement uses TRBV5-4 and TRBJ1-3; D gene uncertain. Germline V CDR1 and CDR2: SGHNT, YYREEE (reference sequence). CDR3 length: 16 amino acids. The V and J ends lost 2 bases and 0 bases respectively, with 12 bases between them.

This clone appeared a few times. The chain has TRBV30 and TRBJ2-1; 7 nucleotides agree with TRBD1. The V gene end was trimmed by 6 bases and the J gene end by 5 bases; junction bases not matched to a gene: 10. The germline CDR1 and CDR2 sequences are GTSNPN and SVGIG (reference sequence). This CDR3 spans 14 amino acids. CDR3 protein: CACSYPTGNNEQFF. In DNA form, the CDR3 reads TGTGCCTGTTCTTATCCGACAGGGAACAATGAGCAGTTCTTC. Full variable domain (rest looked up from reference TRBV30 and TRBJ2-1): SQTIHQWPATLVQPVGSPLSLECTVEGTSNPNLYWYRQAAGRGLQLLFYSVGIGQISSEVPQNLSASRPQDRQFILSSKKLLLSDSGFYLCACSYPTGNNEQFFGPGTRLTVL.

The genes are TRBV5-4 and TRBJ2-7, with TRBD2 matching 9 bases. With 4 bases clipped from V and 1 base from J, the junction kept 6 bases outside the gene matches. The germline CDR1 and CDR2 sequences are SGHNT and YYREEE (reference sequence). This CDR3 spans 15 amino acids. The DNA for the CDR3 is TGTGCCAGCAGCGGAGGACTAGCGTCGTCCTACGAGCAGTACTTC. Translation gives CASSGGLASSYEQYF.

This rearrangement joins TRBV27 to TRBJ1-2; TRBD1 agrees at 9 bases. Per germline, CDR1 MNHEY and CDR2 SMNVEV (reference sequence). The CDR3 runs to 14 residues. J gave up 7 bases and V 6 bases, and 9 bases lay outside the gene matches. In DNA, the CDR3 is TGTGCCAGCAGACCTTGGGACAGGGAAGGTGGCTACACCTTC. This codes for CASRPWDREGGYTF.

This clone was observed a single time. V and J are TRBV28 and TRBJ2-5; tentative D call: TRBD1 (7 bases). Germline V gene sequence: CDR1 MDHEN, CDR2 SYDVKM. This CDR3 is built from 18 residues. Trimming took 5 bases from V and 5 from J, leaving 27 bases between them. CDR3 in DNA: TGTGCCAGCAGTCCACAGGGGATGCCTAGCCGGAGGGAGGAGACCCAGTACTTC. This encodes CASSPQGMPSRREETQYF.